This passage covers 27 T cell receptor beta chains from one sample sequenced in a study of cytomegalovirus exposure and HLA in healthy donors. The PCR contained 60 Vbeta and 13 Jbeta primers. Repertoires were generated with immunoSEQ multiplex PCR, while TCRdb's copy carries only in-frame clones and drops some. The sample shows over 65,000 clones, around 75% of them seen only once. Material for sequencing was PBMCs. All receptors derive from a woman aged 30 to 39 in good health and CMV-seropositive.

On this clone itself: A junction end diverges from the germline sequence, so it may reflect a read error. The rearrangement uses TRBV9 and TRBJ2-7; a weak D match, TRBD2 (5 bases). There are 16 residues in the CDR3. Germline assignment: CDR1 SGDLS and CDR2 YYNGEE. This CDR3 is CASSAAPSGNLYEQYF. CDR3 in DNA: TGCGCCAGCAGCGCAGCCCCCAGCGGAAACCTTTACGAGCAGTACTTC. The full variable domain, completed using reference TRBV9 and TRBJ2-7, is DSGVTQTPKHLITATGQRVTLRCSPRSGDLSVYWYQQSLDQGLQFLIQYYNGEERAKGNILERFSAQQFPDLHSELNLSSLELGDSALYFCASSAAPSGNLYEQYFGPGTRLTVT.

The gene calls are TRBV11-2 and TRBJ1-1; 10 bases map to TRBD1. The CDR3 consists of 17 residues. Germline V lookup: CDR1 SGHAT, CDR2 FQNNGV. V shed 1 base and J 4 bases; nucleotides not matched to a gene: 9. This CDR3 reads CASSLGTGGVSRTEAFF. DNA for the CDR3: TGTGCCAGCAGCTTAGGGACAGGGGGGGTCAGCCGCACTGAAGCTTTCTTT.

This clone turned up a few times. CDR3 protein: CASRGAPEAFF. The CDR3 DNA reads TGTGCCAGTAGGGGGGCCCCTGAAGCTTTCTTT. The chain combines TRBV19 with TRBJ1-1, with a weak D call TRBD1 (6 bases). Between the trimmed V and J ends, which lost 6 bases and 6 bases, there was a span of 8 bases. Germline lookup yields CDR1 LNHDA and CDR2 SQIVND (reference sequence). This CDR3 is built from 11 residues.

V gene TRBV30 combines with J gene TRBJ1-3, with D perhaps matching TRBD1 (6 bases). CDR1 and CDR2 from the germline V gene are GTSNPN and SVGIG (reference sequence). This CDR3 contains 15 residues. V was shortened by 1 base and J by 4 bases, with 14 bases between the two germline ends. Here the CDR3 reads CAWSADSYSGNTIYF. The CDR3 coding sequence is TGTGCCTGGAGTGCGGACAGTTACTCCGGAAACACCATATATTTT.

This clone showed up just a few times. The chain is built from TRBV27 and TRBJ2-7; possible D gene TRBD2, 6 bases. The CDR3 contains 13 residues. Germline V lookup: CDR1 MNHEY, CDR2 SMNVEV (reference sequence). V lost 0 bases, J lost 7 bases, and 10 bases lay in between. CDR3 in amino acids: CASSLSKGGEQYF. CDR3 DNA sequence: TGTGCCAGCAGTTTATCGAAGGGAGGAGAGCAGTACTTC.

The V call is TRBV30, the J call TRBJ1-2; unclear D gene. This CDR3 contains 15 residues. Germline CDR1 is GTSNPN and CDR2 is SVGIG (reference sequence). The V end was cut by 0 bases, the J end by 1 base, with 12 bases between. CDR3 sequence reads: CAWSVPAWSNYGYTF. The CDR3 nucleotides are TGTGCCTGGAGTGTCCCCGCGTGGAGTAACTATGGCTACACCTTC.

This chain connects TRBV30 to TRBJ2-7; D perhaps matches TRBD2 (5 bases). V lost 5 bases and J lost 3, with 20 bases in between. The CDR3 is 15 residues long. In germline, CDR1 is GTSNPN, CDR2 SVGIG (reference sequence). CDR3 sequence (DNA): TGTGCCTGGCACTCCCGGGAAGAACCCGTCTACGAGCAGTACTTC. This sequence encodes CAWHSREEPVYEQYF.

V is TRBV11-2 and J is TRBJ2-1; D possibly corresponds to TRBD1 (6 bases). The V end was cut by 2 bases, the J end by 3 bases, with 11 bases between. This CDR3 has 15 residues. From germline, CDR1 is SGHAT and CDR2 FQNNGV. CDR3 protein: CASSLLYRVYNEQFF. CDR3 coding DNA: TGTGCCAGCAGCTTACTTTACAGGGTCTACAATGAGCAGTTCTTC.

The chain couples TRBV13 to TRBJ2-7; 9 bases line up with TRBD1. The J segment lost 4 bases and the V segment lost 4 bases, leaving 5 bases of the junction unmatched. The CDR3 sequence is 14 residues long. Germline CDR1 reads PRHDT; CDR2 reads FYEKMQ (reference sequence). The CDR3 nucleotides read TGTGCCAGCAGCTCACGGACAGGGGATTACGAGCAGTACTTC. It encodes CASSSRTGDYEQYF.

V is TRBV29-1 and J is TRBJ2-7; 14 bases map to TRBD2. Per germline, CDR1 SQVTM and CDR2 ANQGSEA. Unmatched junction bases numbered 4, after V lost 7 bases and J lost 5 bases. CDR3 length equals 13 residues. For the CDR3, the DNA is TGCAGCGCGACTAGCGGGAGGGCCAACGAGCAGTACTTC. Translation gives CSATSGRANEQYF.

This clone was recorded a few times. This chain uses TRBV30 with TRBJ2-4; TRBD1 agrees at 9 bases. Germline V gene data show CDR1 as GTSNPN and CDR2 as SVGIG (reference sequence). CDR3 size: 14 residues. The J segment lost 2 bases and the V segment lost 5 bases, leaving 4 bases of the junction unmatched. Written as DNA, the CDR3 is TGTGCCTGGGGGACAGGGAAGTCCAAAAACATTCAGTACTTC. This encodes CAWGTGKSKNIQYF.

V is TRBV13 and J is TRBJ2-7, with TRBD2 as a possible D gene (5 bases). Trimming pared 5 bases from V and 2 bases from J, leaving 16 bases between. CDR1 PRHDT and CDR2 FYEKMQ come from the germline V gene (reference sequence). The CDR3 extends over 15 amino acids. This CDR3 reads CASSPGIARTYEQYF. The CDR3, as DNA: TGTGCCAGCAGCCCCGGGATAGCTAGGACCTACGAGCAGTACTTC.

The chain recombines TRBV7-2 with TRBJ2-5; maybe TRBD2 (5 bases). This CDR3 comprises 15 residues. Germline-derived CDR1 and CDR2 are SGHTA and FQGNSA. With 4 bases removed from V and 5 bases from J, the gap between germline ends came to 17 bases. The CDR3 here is CASSSIASSGETQYF. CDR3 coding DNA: TGTGCCAGCAGCTCCATAGCGAGTTCGGGGGAGACCCAGTACTTC.

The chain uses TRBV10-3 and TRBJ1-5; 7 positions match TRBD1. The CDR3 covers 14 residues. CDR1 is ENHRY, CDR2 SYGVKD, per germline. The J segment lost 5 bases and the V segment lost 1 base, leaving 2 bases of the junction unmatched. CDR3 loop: CAISEYRGHQPQHF. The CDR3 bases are TGTGCCATCAGTGAGTACAGGGGCCATCAGCCCCAGCATTTT.

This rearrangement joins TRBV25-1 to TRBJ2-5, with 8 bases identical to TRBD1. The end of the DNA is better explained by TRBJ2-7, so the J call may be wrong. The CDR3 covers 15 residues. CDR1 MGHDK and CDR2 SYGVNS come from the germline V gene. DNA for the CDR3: TGTGCCAGCAGTGATTTCAGGGGGCAGACCTACGAGCAGTACTTC. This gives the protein CASSDFRGQTYEQYF.

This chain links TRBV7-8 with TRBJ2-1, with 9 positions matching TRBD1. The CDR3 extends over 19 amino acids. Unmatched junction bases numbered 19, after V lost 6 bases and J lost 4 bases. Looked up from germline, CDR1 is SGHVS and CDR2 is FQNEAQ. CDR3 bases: TGTGCCAGCAGGGAAGGGACAGGGACGACACCGGAGCCTTACAATGAGCAGTTCTTC. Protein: CASREGTGTTPEPYNEQFF.

CDR3 DNA: TGTGCCAGCAGCCCTTACTCCGGGACAGGGGTAGGCGGCTACACCTTC. This translates into CASSPYSGTGVGGYTF. V usage is TRBV28 and J usage is TRBJ1-2, with TRBD1 matching 10 bases. With V trimmed by 6 bases and J by 8 bases, 15 bases remained unmatched. Germline V lookup: CDR1 MDHEN, CDR2 SYDVKM. The CDR3 is 16 residues long.

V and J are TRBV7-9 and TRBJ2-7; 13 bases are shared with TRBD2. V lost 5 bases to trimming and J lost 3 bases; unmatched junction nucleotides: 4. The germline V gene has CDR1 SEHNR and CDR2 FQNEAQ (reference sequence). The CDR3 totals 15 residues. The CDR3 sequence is CASSTRLAGGYEQYF. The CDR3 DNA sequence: TGTGCCAGCAGCACCCGACTAGCGGGGGGCTACGAGCAGTACTTC.

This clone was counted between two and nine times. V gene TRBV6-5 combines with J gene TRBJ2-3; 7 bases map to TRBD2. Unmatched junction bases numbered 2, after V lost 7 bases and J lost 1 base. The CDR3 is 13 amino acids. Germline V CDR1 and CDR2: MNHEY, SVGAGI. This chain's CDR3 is CASNLAGTDTQYF. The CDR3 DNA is TGTGCCAGCAACCTAGCGGGCACAGATACGCAGTATTTT.

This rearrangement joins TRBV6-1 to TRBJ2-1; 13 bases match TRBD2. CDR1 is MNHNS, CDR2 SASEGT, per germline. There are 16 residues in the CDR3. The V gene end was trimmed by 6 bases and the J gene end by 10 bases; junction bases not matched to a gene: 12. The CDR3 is CASSETGLAGEGEQFF. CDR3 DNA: TGTGCCAGCAGCGAAACCGGACTAGCGGGAGAAGGAGAGCAGTTCTTC.

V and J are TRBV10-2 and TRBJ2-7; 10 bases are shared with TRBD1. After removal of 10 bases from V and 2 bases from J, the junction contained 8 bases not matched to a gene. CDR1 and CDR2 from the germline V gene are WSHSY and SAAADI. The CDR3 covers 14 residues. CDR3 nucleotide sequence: TGCGCCACCCTTGACGGACAGGGGGCCTACGAGCAGTACTTC. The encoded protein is CATLDGQGAYEQYF.

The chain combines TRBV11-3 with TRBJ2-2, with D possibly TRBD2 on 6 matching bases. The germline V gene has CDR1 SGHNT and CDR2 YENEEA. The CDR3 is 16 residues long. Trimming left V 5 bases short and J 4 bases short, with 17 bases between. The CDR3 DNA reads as TGTGCCAGCAGCCCGACCGGGAGCCTTGGCACCGGGGAGCTGTTTTTT. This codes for CASSPTGSLGTGELFF.

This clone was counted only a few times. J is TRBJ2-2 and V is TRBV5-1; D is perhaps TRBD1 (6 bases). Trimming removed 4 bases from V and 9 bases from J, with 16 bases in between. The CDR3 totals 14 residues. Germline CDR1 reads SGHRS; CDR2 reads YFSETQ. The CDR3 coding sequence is TGCGCCAGCAGCCCCGCCGGGACACACCGGGAGCTGTTTTTT. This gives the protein CASSPAGTHRELFF.

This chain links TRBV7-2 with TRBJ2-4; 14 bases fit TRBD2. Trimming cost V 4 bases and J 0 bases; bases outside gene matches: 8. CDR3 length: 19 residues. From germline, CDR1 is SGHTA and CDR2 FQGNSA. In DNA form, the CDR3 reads TGTGCCAGCAGCTGGGACAGGGGACTAGCGGGAGTAGCCAAAAACATTCAGTACTTC. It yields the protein CASSWDRGLAGVAKNIQYF.

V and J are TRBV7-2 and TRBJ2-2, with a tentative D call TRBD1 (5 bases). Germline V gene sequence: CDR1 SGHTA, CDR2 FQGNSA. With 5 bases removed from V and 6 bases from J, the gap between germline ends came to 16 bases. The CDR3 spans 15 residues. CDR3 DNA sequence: TGTGCCAGCAGCGCGAAACCAGGGTTACCCGGGGAGCTGTTTTTT. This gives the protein CASSAKPGLPGELFF. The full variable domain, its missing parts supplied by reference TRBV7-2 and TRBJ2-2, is GAGVSQSPSNKVTEKGKDVELRCDPISGHTALYWYRQSLGQGLEFLIYFQGNSAPDKSGLPSDRFSAERTGGSVSTLTIQRTQQEDSAVYLCASSAKPGLPGELFFGEGSRLTVL.

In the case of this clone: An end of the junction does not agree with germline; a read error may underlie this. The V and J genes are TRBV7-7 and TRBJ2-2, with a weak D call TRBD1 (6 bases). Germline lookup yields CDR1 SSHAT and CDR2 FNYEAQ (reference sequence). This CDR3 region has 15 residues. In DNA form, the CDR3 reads TGTGCTAGCAGCTTAGCACGAGGGGGAACCGGGGAGCTGTTTTTT. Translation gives CASSLARGGTGELFF.

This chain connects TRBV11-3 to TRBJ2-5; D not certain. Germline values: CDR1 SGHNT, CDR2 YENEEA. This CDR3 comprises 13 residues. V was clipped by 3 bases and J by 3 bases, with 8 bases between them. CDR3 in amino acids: CASSFGGEETQYF. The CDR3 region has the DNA TGTGCCAGCAGCTTCGGCGGTGAAGAGACCCAGTACTTC.